One and the same sample provided the 11 T cell receptor beta chains below, sequenced in a study of identifying expanded T cells in peripheral blood. Sequencing used immunoSEQ multiplex PCR; TCRdb keeps in-frame clones, though not all of them. This table holds 95,000 to 100,000 clones, roughly 85% found once. Source material: blood. The source of these receptors is a person aged 18 to 75 in good health.

The chain carries TRBV5-1 and TRBJ2-5, with 8 bases aligning to TRBD2. The CDR3 length is 14 residues. CDR1 is SGHRS and CDR2 is YFSETQ in the germline V gene. The V and J ends lost 1 base and 5 bases, in that order; junction bases with no gene match: 4. The CDR3 sequence is CASSLSGGGETQYF. In DNA form, the CDR3 reads TGCGCCAGCAGCTTGAGCGGGGGTGGGGAGACCCAGTACTTC. The full variable domain, rest sourced from reference TRBV5-1 and TRBJ2-5, is KAGVTQTPRYLIKTRGQQVTLSCSPISGHRSVSWYQQTPGQGLQFLFEYFSETQRNKGNFPGRFSGRQFSNSRSEMNVSTLELGDSALYLCASSLSGGGETQYFGPGTRLLVL.

The rearrangement uses TRBV6-1 and TRBJ2-4; D assignment may be TRBD1 or TRBD2 (5 bases each). Trimming took off 5 bases at V and 9 bases at J, with 17 bases between the two ends. The CDR3 sequence is 14 residues long. Germline V lookup: CDR1 MNHNS, CDR2 SASEGT. The CDR3 nucleotides are TGTGCCAGCAGTTCGGGACCGTCACTTCGCATTCAGTACTTC. Translation gives CASSSGPSLRIQYF.

The rearrangement links TRBV15 to TRBJ2-3; 8 nucleotides align to TRBD2. The J segment lost 5 bases and the V segment lost 1 base, leaving 2 bases of the junction unmatched. The germline V gene encodes CDR1 LNHNV and CDR2 YYDKDF (reference sequence). The CDR3 totals 14 residues. As DNA, the CDR3 is TGTGCCACCAGCAGAGCGGGGGGGATAGATACGCAGTATTTT. Protein: CATSRAGGIDTQYF.

The chain employs TRBV6-5 and TRBJ2-7; the D gene is possibly TRBD2 (6 bases). Trimming took off 5 bases at V and 4 bases at J, with 9 bases between the two ends. Germline V CDR1 and CDR2: MNHEY, SVGAGI. The CDR3 runs 12 residues. The CDR3 coding sequence is TGTGCCAGCAGTACAGGACTATACGAGCAGTACTTC. Translating it yields CASSTGLYEQYF.

The V and J genes are TRBV5-6 and TRBJ2-3, with TRBD1 identical over 9 bases. J gave up 2 bases and V 3 bases, and 4 bases lay outside the gene matches. The germline V gene has CDR1 SGHDT and CDR2 YYEEEE. The CDR3 runs to 15 residues. The CDR3 reads CASSSRQGDTDTQYF. In nucleotides, the CDR3 is TGTGCCAGCAGCTCGAGACAGGGGGACACAGATACGCAGTATTTT.

The rearrangement uses TRBV7-8 and TRBJ2-1, with D perhaps matching TRBD2 (5 bases). The germline V gene encodes CDR1 SGHVS and CDR2 FQNEAQ. Trimming removed 5 bases at V and 16 bases at J, with 24 bases between. The length of the CDR3 is 14 residues. Written as DNA, the CDR3 is TGTGCCAGCAGCCTAACTAGGACGGGTTCGTCAGTCTTCTTC. This codes for CASSLTRTGSSVFF.

This clone was detected a few times. The chain links TRBV5-4 to TRBJ1-2; D gene unclear. This CDR3 has 13 residues. Germline-derived CDR1 and CDR2 are SGHNT and YYREEE (reference sequence). V was trimmed by 1 base and J by 13 bases, leaving 17 bases between them. The CDR3 DNA follows: TGTGCCAGCAGCTTGAAACACGGCCACTCGGGCACCTTC. Protein product: CASSLKHGHSGTF.

This clone came up a few times. The V gene is TRBV19, the J gene TRBJ1-5; perhaps TRBD1 as D (5 bases). This CDR3 region has 13 residues. CDR1 and CDR2 from the germline V gene are LNHDA and SQIVND (reference sequence). CDR3 DNA sequence: TGTGCGACCAAACCGGGACGAAATCAGCCCCAGCATTTT. It codes for CATKPGRNQPQHF.

This rearrangement joins TRBV7-2 to TRBJ2-1; D is unclear. From germline, CDR1 is SGHTA and CDR2 FQGNSA. Trimming took 5 bases from V and 9 from J, leaving 17 bases between them. The CDR3 extends over 14 amino acids. CDR3: CASSPDRTVSEQFF. CDR3 nucleotides: TGTGCCAGCAGCCCAGACCGGACGGTAAGTGAGCAGTTCTTC.

The V and J genes are TRBV18 and TRBJ2-3; the D gene is possibly TRBD2 (6 bases). This CDR3 region has 16 residues. The V end was cut by 5 bases, the J end by 0 bases, with 15 bases between. Germline CDR1 and CDR2: KGHSH and LQKENI. CDR3 nucleotides: TGTGCCAGCTCATCAAACGGGGGAGATAGCACAGATACGCAGTATTTT. Translation gives CASSSNGGDSTDTQYF.

The chain employs TRBV7-2 and TRBJ1-1; D is undetermined. V shed 1 base and J shed 4 bases, with 13 bases lying between them. Germline assignment: CDR1 SGHTA and CDR2 FQGNSA. The CDR3 consists of 15 residues. CDR3 sequence: CASSLVRGIGTEAFF. The DNA for the CDR3 is TGTGCCAGCAGCTTAGTGAGAGGAATCGGCACTGAAGCTTTCTTT.